The 15 T cell receptor beta chains below all came from one sample that was sequenced in a study of OX40 agonist ivuxolimab in advanced cancers. Using immunoSEQ multiplex PCR, the repertoire was profiled, and TCRdb retains in-frame clones only, with some absent. The sample contains approximately 70,000 clones, about 92% of which appear only once. Specimen: CD4+ or CD8+ T cells sorted from blood, collected in a trial of the OX40 agonist ivuxolimab. These receptor sequences come from an adult with an advanced solid tumor such as melanoma, head and neck, liver or kidney cancer.

The genes are TRBV9 and TRBJ1-2; no clear D gene. CDR1 SGDLS and CDR2 YYNGEE come from the germline V gene. V lost 1 base to trimming and J lost 10 bases, with 11 bases between them. The CDR3 totals 12 residues. CDR3 DNA sequence: TGTGCCAGCAGCGTATTAAAGGGCTCCTACACCTTC. It encodes CASSVLKGSYTF.

In its sample, this clone was seen once. The chain couples TRBV11-3 to TRBJ2-7, with 8 bases lining up with TRBD2. The CDR3 has 17 amino acids. Germline values: CDR1 SGHNT, CDR2 YENEEA. V lost 1 base, J lost 1 base, and 9 bases stayed unmatched. The CDR3 DNA sequence: TGTGCCAGCAGCTTAGTGGGTAGCGGGGCCACATCCTACGAGCAGTACTTC. This codes for CASSLVGSGATSYEQYF.

The chain carries TRBV13 and TRBJ2-1, with 12 bases lining up with TRBD2. This CDR3 spans 15 amino acids. V was pared by 7 bases and J by 8 bases, with 9 bases of the junction left unmatched. Germline-derived CDR1 and CDR2 are PRHDT and FYEKMQ (reference sequence). CDR3 in DNA: TGTGCCAGCATCCCGACTAGCGGGAGCTCCCATGAGCAGTTCTTC. Its protein is CASIPTSGSSHEQFF. Looking up the rest from reference TRBV13 and TRBJ2-1 gives the full variable domain: AAGVIQSPRHLIKEKRETATLKCYPIPRHDTVYWYQQGPGQDPQFLISFYEKMQSDKGSIPDRFSAQQFSDYHSELNMSSLELGDSALYFCASIPTSGSSHEQFFGPGTRLTVL.

Worth noting for this clone: Germline and junction disagree at one end, which may indicate a read error. The rearrangement joins TRBV7-2 to TRBJ2-1, with 7 nucleotides matching TRBD2. CDR1 SGHTA and CDR2 FQGNSA come from the germline V gene. The CDR3 runs 15 residues. The CDR3 reads CASTLKSGNTGEQFF. In nucleotides, the CDR3 is TGTGCCAGCACCTTAAAGAGCGGGAATACGGGTGAGCAGTTCTTC. The full variable domain, rest sourced from reference TRBV7-2 and TRBJ2-1, is GAGVSQSPSNKVTEKGKDVELRCDPISGHTALYWYRQSLGQGLEFLIYFQGNSAPDKSGLPSDRFSAERTGGSVSTLTIQRTQQEDSAVYLCASTLKSGNTGEQFFGPGTRLTVL.

This clone was seen a handful of times. The V gene is TRBV28, the J gene TRBJ2-1; 8 bases map to TRBD2. This CDR3 spans 15 amino acids. Germline trimming cut 5 bases from V and 7 bases from J; bases unmatched to any gene: 10. CDR1 and CDR2 from the germline V gene are MDHEN and SYDVKM. In DNA, the CDR3 is TGTGCCAGCAGTGTTAGCGGACTAGCCCAAAATGAGCAGTTCTTC. Translated, it gives CASSVSGLAQNEQFF.

V usage is TRBV7-9 and J usage is TRBJ2-3; tentatively, D is TRBD1 (5 bases). Trimming pared 1 base from V and 3 bases from J, leaving 14 bases between. The CDR3 sequence is 16 residues long. Germline V gene lookup returns CDR1 SEHNR and CDR2 FQNEAQ (reference sequence). The CDR3 spells CASSLGATGSTDTQYF. Here the CDR3 DNA reads TGTGCCAGCAGCTTAGGGGCCACAGGTTCGACAGATACGCAGTATTTT. Together with reference TRBV7-9 and TRBJ2-3, the CDR3 gives the full variable domain: DTGVSQNPRHKITKRGQNVTFRCDPISEHNRLYWYRQTLGQGPEFLTYFQNEAQLEKSRLLSDRFSAERPKGSFSTLEIQRTEQGDSAMYLCASSLGATGSTDTQYFGPGTRLTVL.

This sequence joins TRBV2 and TRBJ1-3, with a possible D match to TRBD1 (5 bases). Trimming stripped 4 bases from V and 0 bases from J, with 16 bases between. There are 17 residues in the CDR3. Germline V gene data show CDR1 as SNHLY and CDR2 as FYNNEI. CDR3 sequence: CASSGGGRANSGNTIYF. The CDR3 DNA follows: TGTGCCAGCAGTGGGGGGGGACGAGCCAACTCTGGAAACACCATATATTTT. The full variable domain, completed using reference TRBV2 and TRBJ1-3, is EPEVTQTPSHQVTQMGQEVILRCVPISNHLYFYWYRQILGQKVEFLVSFYNNEISEKSEIFDDQFSVERPDGSNFTLKIRSTKLEDSAMYFCASSGGGRANSGNTIYFGEGSWLTVV.

This chain uses TRBV7-8 with TRBJ1-5; D perhaps matches TRBD1 (5 bases). The CDR3 contains 15 residues. V lost 2 bases to trimming and J lost 0 bases, with 8 bases between them. CDR1 SGHVS and CDR2 FQNEAQ come from the germline V gene. DNA for the CDR3: TGTGCCAGCAGCTTACGCAGGGATAGCAATCAGCCCCAGCATTTT. This sequence encodes CASSLRRDSNQPQHF.

The J gene is TRBJ2-1, the V gene TRBV5-5; the match to TRBD2 covers 9 bases. Trimming removed 2 bases from V and 5 bases from J; junction bases left unmatched: 11. This CDR3 comprises 17 residues. The germline CDR1 and CDR2 sequences are SGHKS and YYEKEE (reference sequence). CDR3 loop: CASSFKIAGVLDNEQFF. The CDR3 DNA is TGTGCCAGCAGCTTCAAAATAGCGGGAGTTCTAGACAATGAGCAGTTCTTC.

The rearrangement links TRBV5-1 to TRBJ1-4; 7 bases match TRBD1. The germline V gene encodes CDR1 SGHRS and CDR2 YFSETQ. Germline trimming cut 4 bases from V and 0 bases from J; bases unmatched to any gene: 0. The CDR3 runs to 14 residues. In DNA, the CDR3 is TGCGCCAGCAGCACAGGGGCAACTAATGAAAAACTGTTTTTT. This translates into CASSTGATNEKLFF.

This sequence joins TRBV4-1 and TRBJ1-4; no firm D call. Germline values: CDR1 MGHRA, CDR2 YSYEKL. The CDR3 runs to 15 residues. Trimming left V 4 bases short and J 3 bases short, with 12 bases between. The CDR3 DNA is TGCGCCAGCAGCCGCCTCCTGGGGTCTAATGAAAAACTGTTTTTT. Protein sequence: CASSRLLGSNEKLFF.

The chain joins TRBV27 to TRBJ2-3, with 10 bases fitting TRBD2. The CDR3 contains 17 residues. From germline, CDR1 is MNHEY and CDR2 SMNVEV (reference sequence). V gave up 0 bases and J gave up 6 bases; unmatched junction bases: 9. The CDR3 DNA is TGTGCCAGCAGTTTATCGTCTAGCGGGAGTTATTTGGATACGCAGTATTTT. Its translation: CASSLSSSGSYLDTQYF.

This clone was seen a single time. The rearrangement uses TRBV5-1 and TRBJ1-4; D is undetermined. Trimming stripped 0 bases from V and 8 bases from J, with 11 bases between. The CDR3 spans 14 residues. The V gene's germline CDR1 is SGHRS and CDR2 YFSETQ. CDR3 sequence: CASSLADPAEKLFF. The CDR3 DNA sequence: TGCGCCAGCAGCTTGGCCGACCCCGCGGAAAAACTGTTTTTT.

The chain uses TRBV5-4 and TRBJ2-7, with unresolved D. The CDR3 spans 14 residues. V was pared by 4 bases and J by 2 bases, with 13 bases between. CDR1 and CDR2 from the germline V gene are SGHNT and YYREEE (reference sequence). CDR3: CASSTLEPPYEQYF. CDR3 DNA: TGTGCCAGCAGCACACTGGAGCCCCCCTACGAGCAGTACTTC. Full variable domain (missing parts from reference TRBV5-4 and TRBJ2-7): ETGVTQSPTHLIKTRGQQVTLRCSSQSGHNTVSWYQQALGQGPQFIFQYYREEENGRGNFPPRFSGLQFPNYSSELNVNALELDDSALYLCASSTLEPPYEQYFGPGTRLTVT.

This clone showed up just once. The chain couples TRBV28 to TRBJ2-5; 9 nucleotides match TRBD1. This CDR3 comprises 15 residues. Germline-derived CDR1 and CDR2 are MDHEN and SYDVKM. With 5 bases clipped from V and 5 bases from J, the junction kept 9 bases outside the gene matches. The CDR3 bases are TGTGCCAGCAGTACCCCGGGACAGGGTTTCGAGACCCAGTACTTC. It yields the protein CASSTPGQGFETQYF. Drawing the rest from reference TRBV28 and TRBJ2-5, the complete variable domain is DVKVTQSSRYLVKRTGEKVFLECVQDMDHENMFWYRQDPGLGLRLIYFSYDVKMKEKGDIPEGYSVSREKKERFSLILESASTNQTSMYLCASSTPGQGFETQYFGPGTRLLVL.